Sequencing of this T cell receptor (beta chain) was carried out in a study of radiation and T cells in renal cell carcinoma. The study, taken as a whole, reports: Baseline intratumoral clonotype presence is unknown without pretreatment biopsies.

The time point here: blood 2 weeks post-SBRT. The treatment: 15 Gy SBRT to primary tumor, nephrectomy 4 weeks later. Blood was sampled at baseline, 2 weeks and 4 weeks after SBRT. Of note for this clone: Its antigen is not identified. The identical CDR3 is also encoded by other nucleotide sequences in the sample.

Germline V gene lookup returns CDR1 LNHDA and CDR2 SQIVND (reference sequence). The CDR3 has 16 amino acids. V was clipped by 5 bases and J by 10 bases, with 21 bases between them. TCRdb keeps only in-frame clones here, not all; method: immunoSEQ multiplex PCR. The table shows about 130,000 clones, with approximately 75% occurring only once. The receptor comes from a woman aged 60-75 years with renal cell carcinoma. This specimen consisted of blood, obtained from a patient whose treatment included radiotherapy and nephrectomy. The V call is TRBV19, the J call TRBJ1-6; D call uncertain. The CDR3 spells CASSLTLTGGFSPLHF. Here the CDR3 DNA reads TGTGCCAGTAGTCTCACCCTAACCGGCGGATTCTCACCCCTCCACTTT.